A selection of T cell receptor beta chains follows, all from one sample in a study of shared clonotypes between healthy human individuals. Produced via immunoSEQ multiplex PCR; TCRdb's table is partial and in-frame only. The sample has 2 million to 2.5 million clones, more than 85% seen once; the top ten hold approximately 0.4%. Sequencing used naive CD4+ T cells from PBMCs. These receptors were obtained from a man aged 18 to 35 in good health. Some clones in this sample may be carry-over from other donors' samples. CDR3s include the opening cysteine and the closing phenylalanine or tryptophan. The order of the fields is clone size, D gene, V gene, J gene, CDR3 DNA, CDR3 protein. D genes are given only for firm matches. A row's size may be missing; if present it is once, few, many or a size class.

>-|-|TRBV5-1|TRBJ2-7
TGCGCCAGCAGCTTCGACAGGACCTACGAGCAGTACTTC
CASSFDRTYEQYF
>few|-|TRBV23-1|TRBJ1-4
TGCGCCAGCAGTCGCGACGAAAAACTGTTTTTT
CASSRDEKLFF
>-|-|TRBV7-2|TRBJ1-4
TGTGCCAGCAGCCCTTTGGGGGGGCGCGGGGAAAAACTGTTTTTT
CASSPLGGRGEKLFF
>-|-|TRBV5-4|TRBJ2-1
TGTGCCAGCAGCCAGCTTATGACTAAACTTGACAATGAGCAGTTCTTC
CASSQLMTKLDNEQFF
>-|-|TRBV19|TRBJ1-1
TGTGCCAGTAGTAAGGCAGGGTACACTGAAGCTTTCTTT
CASSKAGYTEAFF
>-|-|TRBV4-3|TRBJ1-4
TGCGCCAGCAGCCAAGAAAGGCGGGACTCGAATGAAAAACTGTTTTTT
CASSQERRDSNEKLFF
>once|-|TRBV29-1|TRBJ2-5
TGCAGCGCCGTCGCCCAGCTCCAAGAGACCCAGTACTTC
CSAVAQLQETQYF
>-|-|TRBV7-2|TRBJ2-3
TGTGCCAGCAGCCCACCGTCCGGTGCGCAGTATTTT
CASSPPSGAQYF
>-|-|TRBV7-3|TRBJ2-1
TGTGCCAGCAGCTCCTCCACGGGACTCGAGCAGTTCTTC
CASSSSTGLEQFF
>-|-|TRBV5-1|TRBJ2-5
TGCGCCAGCAGCTTCTCACCACGGGGACAAGAGACCCAGTACTTC
CASSFSPRGQETQYF
>-|-|TRBV7-9|TRBJ2-3
TGTGCCAGCAGCTTAGGGCTCAGCACAGATACGCAGTATTTT
CASSLGLSTDTQYF
>-|-|TRBV10-3|TRBJ1-5
TGTGCCATCAGTGAGAACCCAACATGGACGGGGGGCAATCAGCCCCAGCATTTT
CAISENPTWTGGNQPQHF
>-|-|TRBV6-6|TRBJ1-3
TGTGCCAGCTCTCCACCGGGGGGGAGCTCTGGAAACACCATATATTTT
CASSPPGGSSGNTIYF
>-|-|TRBV5-6|TRBJ1-1
TGTGCAGCACCTGAAGCTGGGGGGGAGTCCGAAGCTTTCTTT
CAAPEAGGESEAFF
>-|TRBD2|TRBV10-3|TRBJ2-3
TGTGCCATCAGTGAGTCGGCCCGGACTAGCGGGCTCACAGATACGCAGTATTTT
CAISESARTSGLTDTQYF
>-|-|TRBV10-3|TRBJ1-6
TGTGCCATCAGTGGGACACGGGATAATTCACCCCTCCACTTT
CAISGTRDNSPLHF
>-|-|TRBV2|TRBJ2-7
TGTGCCAGCAGCCTAGCCGCCGAGCAGTACTTC
CASSLAAEQYF
>-|-|TRBV6-1|TRBJ2-3
TGTGCCAGCGGGACACAGACCACAGATACGCAGTATTTT
CASGTQTTDTQYF
>-|TRBD2|TRBV28|TRBJ2-3
TGTGCCAGCAGGGATAGCGGGAGGGCCGGTTCGCAGTATTTT
CASRDSGRAGSQYF
>-|-|TRBV5-1|TRBJ1-4
TGCGCCAGCAGCTTGTGGGCGGATAATGAAAAACTGTTTTTT
CASSLWADNEKLFF
>few|-|TRBV6-5|TRBJ1-1
TGTGCCAGCAGTTACTCCGCTGGGACTGAAGCTTTCTTT
CASSYSAGTEAFF
>-|-|TRBV6-4|TRBJ1-3
TGTGCCAACAAACCCTCTGGAAACACCATATATTTT
CANKPSGNTIYF
>-|TRBD2|TRBV9|TRBJ2-1
TGTGCCAGCAGCGCGACTAGCGGGGTCAATGAGCAGTTCTTC
CASSATSGVNEQFF
>-|TRBD1|TRBV7-2|TRBJ2-7
TGTGCCAGCAGCTTAACAGGGGTAAACGAGCAGTACTTC
CASSLTGVNEQYF
>-|-|TRBV7-9|TRBJ1-1
TGTGCCAGCAGCCTCAGTGCGAACACTGAAGCTTTCTTT
CASSLSANTEAFF
>-|TRBD2|TRBV5-1|TRBJ2-5
TGCGCCAGCAGACGACTAGCGGAGACCCCATTGTTGGAGACCCAGTACTTC
CASRRLAETPLLETQYF
>-|TRBD1|TRBV5-1|TRBJ1-1
TGCGCCAGCAGCTCACAGCCGGGACAGCTGAACACTGAAGCTTTCTTT
CASSSQPGQLNTEAFF
>-|TRBD2|TRBV9|TRBJ2-1
TGTGCCAGCAGCGCTCGGGCCCGACAGGCTAGCGGGAGCAATGAGCAGTTCTTC
CASSARARQASGSNEQFF
>-|-|TRBV6-5|TRBJ2-1
TGTGCCAGCAGTTACACCTCTCGATCCTCCTACAATGAGCAGTTCTTC
CASSYTSRSSYNEQFF
>-|-|TRBV7-2|TRBJ1-1
TGTGCCAGCAGCTTAGCTTTCAAGGCCACTGAAGCTTTCTTT
CASSLAFKATEAFF
>-|-|TRBV16|TRBJ1-2
TGTGCCAGCAGCCAATCGTCTCCGGGATTAGGATATGGCTACACCTTC
CASSQSSPGLGYGYTF
>-|-|TRBV20-1|TRBJ1-5
TGCAGTGCTAGTCATTTACAGGGTCAGCATTTT
CSASHLQGQHF
>-|-|TRBV11-2|TRBJ2-7
TGTGCCAGCAGCTTAGATCGGACCGCCGACGAGCAGTACTTC
CASSLDRTADEQYF
>-|-|TRBV5-4|TRBJ2-5
TGTGCCAGCAGCTTTATGCAAGAGACCCAGTACTTC
CASSFMQETQYF
>-|-|TRBV7-9|TRBJ1-1
TGTGCCAGCAGCTTAGTTTTCGGGTTTCCGGAGGGAAACACTGAAGCTTTCTTT
CASSLVFGFPEGNTEAFF
>-|TRBD2|TRBV11-2|TRBJ2-7
TGTGCCAGCAGGCGACTAGCGGGAGACTACGAGCAGTACTTC
CASRRLAGDYEQYF
>-|-|TRBV6-1|TRBJ1-1
TGTGCCAGCAGTGAACTACTGAACACTGAAGCTTTCTTT
CASSELLNTEAFF
>-|-|TRBV6-1|TRBJ2-7
TGTGCCAGCAGTTCGGACCCCTCGTGGGAGCAGTACTTC
CASSSDPSWEQYF
>-|-|TRBV5-4|TRBJ2-1
TGTGCCAGCAGCTTGGGTCCTGACGACTACAATGAGCAGTTCTTC
CASSLGPDDYNEQFF
>-|-|TRBV10-3|TRBJ1-5
TGTGCCATCAGTGAGTCAACGGGGTCTGGCCAGCCCCAGCATTTT
CAISESTGSGQPQHF